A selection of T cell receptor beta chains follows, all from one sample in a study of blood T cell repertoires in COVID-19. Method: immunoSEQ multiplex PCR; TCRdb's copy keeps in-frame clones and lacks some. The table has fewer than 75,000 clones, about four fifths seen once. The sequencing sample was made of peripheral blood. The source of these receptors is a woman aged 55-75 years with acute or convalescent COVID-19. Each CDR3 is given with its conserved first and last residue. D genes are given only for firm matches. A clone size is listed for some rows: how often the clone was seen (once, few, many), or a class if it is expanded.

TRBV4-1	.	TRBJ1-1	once	TGCGCCAGCAGCCAATACTGGACGGGGAGAACTGAAGCTTTCTTT	CASSQYWTGRTEAFF
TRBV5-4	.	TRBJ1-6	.	TGTGCCAGCAGCCACCAGCAAGGACAGCGTTCACCCCTCCACTTT	CASSHQQGQRSPLHF
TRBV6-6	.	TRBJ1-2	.	TGTGCCAGCAAGGAGGACTATGGCTACACCTTC	CASKEDYGYTF
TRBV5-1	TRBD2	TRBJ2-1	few	TGCGCCAGCAGCTGGACGGGACTAGCGGGGGTCGTGGGGATATCGTCCTACAATGAGCAGTTCTTC	CASSWTGLAGVVGISSYNEQFF
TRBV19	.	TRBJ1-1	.	TGTGCCAGTAGGCCCGGACAGTTCATGAACACTGAAGCTTTCTTT	CASRPGQFMNTEAFF
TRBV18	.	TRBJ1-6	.	TGTGCCAGCTCACCAAGTAGTGTAGGGGGTGGGAATTCACCCCTCCACTTT	CASSPSSVGGGNSPLHF
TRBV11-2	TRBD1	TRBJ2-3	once	TGTGCCAGCAGCTTTCCAGGGGGAAGTACGCAGTATTTT	CASSFPGGSTQYF
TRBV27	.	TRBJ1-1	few	TGTGCCAGCAGTCCCTATTCAGGGGTGAACACTGAAGCTTTCTTT	CASSPYSGVNTEAFF
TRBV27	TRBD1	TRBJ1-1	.	TGTGCCAGCAGTGACAGGGCCATGAACACTGAAGCTTTCTTT	CASSDRAMNTEAFF
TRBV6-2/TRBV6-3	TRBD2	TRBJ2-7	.	TGTGCCAGCAGTTACTGGCCTAGCGGGGACCATTCCTACGAGCAGTACTTC	CASSYWPSGDHSYEQYF
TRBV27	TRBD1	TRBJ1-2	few	TGTGCCAGCAGTCTTTCGACAGGGGGCTATGGCTACACCTTC	CASSLSTGGYGYTF
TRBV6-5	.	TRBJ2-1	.	TGTGCCAGCAGTTACGGTAGCATCAATGAGCAGTTCTTC	CASSYGSINEQFF
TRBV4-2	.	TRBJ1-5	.	TGTGCCAGCAGCCAAGAAGGGCCTGGGGCGCAGCATTTT	CASSQEGPGAQHF
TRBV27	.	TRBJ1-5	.	TGTGCCAGCAGTTTAGCAGGGCGGGGTAGCAATCAGCCCCAGCATTTT	CASSLAGRGSNQPQHF
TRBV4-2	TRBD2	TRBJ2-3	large	TGTGCCAGCAGCCAAGAGTCGAGCGGGGAAGCAGATACGCAGTATTTT	CASSQESSGEADTQYF
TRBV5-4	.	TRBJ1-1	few	TGTGCCAGCAGAGTGGCGGTCGGGAACACTGAAGCTTTCTTT	CASRVAVGNTEAFF
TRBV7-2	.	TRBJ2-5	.	TGTGCCAGCAGCTTAGCGGGGGGGCGAGAGACCCAGTACTTC	CASSLAGGRETQYF
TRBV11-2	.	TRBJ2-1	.	TGTGCCAGCAGCTTAGACAGGGCGTACAATGAGCAGTTCTTC	CASSLDRAYNEQFF
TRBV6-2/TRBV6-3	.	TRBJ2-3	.	TGTGCCAGCAGTTACGGGCAGGGCTCCCTCACAGATACGCAGTATTTT	CASSYGQGSLTDTQYF
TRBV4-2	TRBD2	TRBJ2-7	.	TGTGCCAGCAGCCAAGAAGCGGGGGGAATCTACGAGCAGTACTTC	CASSQEAGGIYEQYF
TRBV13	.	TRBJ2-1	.	TGTGCCAGCAGTTCTCGGGACTCTCCCAACAATGAGCAGTTCTTC	CASSSRDSPNNEQFF
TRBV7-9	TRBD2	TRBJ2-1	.	TGTGCCAGCAGCTTTATGGGGACTACCAATGAACAGTTCTTC	CASSFMGTTNEQFF
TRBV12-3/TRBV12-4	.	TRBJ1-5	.	TGTGCCAGCAGTACAGGGTCCGGAATGACCCAGCATTTT	CASSTGSGMTQHF
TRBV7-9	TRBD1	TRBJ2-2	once	TGTGCCAGCAGCTTAGAGGGGGCCGCCGGGGAGCTGTTTTTT	CASSLEGAAGELFF
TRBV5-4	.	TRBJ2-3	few	TGTGCCAGCAGTCCAAGGGCCAGGGCCACAGATACGCAGTATTTT	CASSPRARATDTQYF
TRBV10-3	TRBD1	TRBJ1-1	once	TGTGCCATCAGTGAGGGGGACAGCTACGGCACTGAAGCTTTCTTT	CAISEGDSYGTEAFF
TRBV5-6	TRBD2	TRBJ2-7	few	TGTGCCAGCGAGAGCGGGGGGACGTCCTACGAGCAGTACTTC	CASESGGTSYEQYF
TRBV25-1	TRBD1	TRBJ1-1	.	TGTGCCAGCGGGGGACAGGTGAACACTGAAGCTTTCTTT	CASGGQVNTEAFF
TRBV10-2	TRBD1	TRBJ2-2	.	TGCGCCAGCAGAAGACAGGGCGCGAACACCGGGGAGCTGTTTTTT	CASRRQGANTGELFF
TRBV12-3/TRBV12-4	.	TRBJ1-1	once	TGTGCCAGCAGTTTCACAGGGAACACTGAAGCTTTCTTT	CASSFTGNTEAFF
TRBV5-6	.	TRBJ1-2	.	TGTGCCAGCAGCTTGATGAGGGGGTCCTATGGCTACACCTTC	CASSLMRGSYGYTF
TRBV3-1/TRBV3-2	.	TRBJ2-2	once	TGTGCCAGCAGCGGGACACGGGAGCTGTTTTTT	CASSGTRELFF
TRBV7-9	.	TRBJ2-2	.	TGTGCCAGCAGCTCCGAGTCCGGGGAGCTGTTTTTT	CASSSESGELFF
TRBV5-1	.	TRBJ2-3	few	TGCGCCAGCAGCCCCTGGGCCCCAGATACGCAGTATTTT	CASSPWAPDTQYF
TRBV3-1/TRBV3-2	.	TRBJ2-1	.	TGTGCCAGCAGCCAAGTGGGGGCTCGCCACAATGAGCAGTTCTTC	CASSQVGARHNEQFF
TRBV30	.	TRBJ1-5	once	TGTGCCTGGAGAATGGGGACTGGTAATCAGCCCCAGCATTTT	CAWRMGTGNQPQHF
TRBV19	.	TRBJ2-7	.	TGTGCCAGTAGTATAGCCTCAGGGGCCTACGAGCAGTACTTC	CASSIASGAYEQYF
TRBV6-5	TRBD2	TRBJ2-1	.	TGTGCCAGCAGGTCGCAGAGTCGGGGGGGCAATGAGCAGTTCTTC	CASRSQSRGGNEQFF
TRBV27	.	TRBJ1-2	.	TGTGCCAGCAGTATCTCCCACAGGGTATATGGCTACACCTTC	CASSISHRVYGYTF
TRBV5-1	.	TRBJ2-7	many	TGCGCCAGCAGGTCGAAGCCAGGGCCCTTATACGAGCAGTACTTC	CASRSKPGPLYEQYF
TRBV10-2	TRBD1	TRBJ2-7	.	TGCGCCAGCAGGACCGGGACAGGGGCCGCGGGAGAGCAGTACTTC	CASRTGTGAAGEQYF
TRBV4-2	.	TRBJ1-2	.	TGTGCCAGCAGCCAACTCGGTGGGGGGGGTGGCTACACCTTC	CASSQLGGGGGYTF
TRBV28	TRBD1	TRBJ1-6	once	TGTGCCAGCAGTTTTCAGGACAGGGATAATTCACCCCTCCACTTT	CASSFQDRDNSPLHF
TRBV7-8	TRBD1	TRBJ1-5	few	TGTGCCAGCAGCTCCGACAGGGGCCTATATAGCAATCAGCCCCAGCATTTT	CASSSDRGLYSNQPQHF
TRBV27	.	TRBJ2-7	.	TGTGCCAGCAGTTTGAATTCGGGCTACGAGCAGTACTTC	CASSLNSGYEQYF
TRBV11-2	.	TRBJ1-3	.	TGTGCCAGCAGCATGGGAGACACCATATATTTT	CASSMGDTIYF